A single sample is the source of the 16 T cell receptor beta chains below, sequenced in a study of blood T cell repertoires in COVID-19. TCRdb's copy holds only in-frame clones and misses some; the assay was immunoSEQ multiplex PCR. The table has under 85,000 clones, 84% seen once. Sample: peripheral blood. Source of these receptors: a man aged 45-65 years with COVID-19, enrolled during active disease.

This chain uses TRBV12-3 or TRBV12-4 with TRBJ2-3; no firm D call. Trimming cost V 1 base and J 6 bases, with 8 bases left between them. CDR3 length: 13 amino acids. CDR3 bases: TGTGCCAGCAGTTTAGACTACGCGGATACGCAGTATTTT. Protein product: CASSLDYADTQYF.

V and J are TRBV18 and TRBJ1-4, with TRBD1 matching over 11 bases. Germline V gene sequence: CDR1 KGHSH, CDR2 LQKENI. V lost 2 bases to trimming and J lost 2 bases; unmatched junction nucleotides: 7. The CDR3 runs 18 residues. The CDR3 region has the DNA TGTGCCAGCTCACCATTTAGGACAGGGGGCACGACTAATGAAAAACTGTTTTTT. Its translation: CASSPFRTGGTTNEKLFF.

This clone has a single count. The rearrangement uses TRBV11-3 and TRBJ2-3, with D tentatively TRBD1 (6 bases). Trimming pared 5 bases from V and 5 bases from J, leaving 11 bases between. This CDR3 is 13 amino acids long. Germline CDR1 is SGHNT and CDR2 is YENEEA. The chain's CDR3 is CASSPPGVDTQYF. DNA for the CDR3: TGTGCCAGCAGCCCCCCAGGGGTAGATACGCAGTATTTT.

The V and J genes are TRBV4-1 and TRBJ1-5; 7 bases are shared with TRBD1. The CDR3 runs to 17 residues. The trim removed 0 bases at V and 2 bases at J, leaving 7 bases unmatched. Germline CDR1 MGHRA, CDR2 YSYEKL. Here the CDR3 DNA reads TGCGCCAGCAGCCAAGATAATACAGGGGCGCGCAATCAGCCCCAGCATTTT. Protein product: CASSQDNTGARNQPQHF.

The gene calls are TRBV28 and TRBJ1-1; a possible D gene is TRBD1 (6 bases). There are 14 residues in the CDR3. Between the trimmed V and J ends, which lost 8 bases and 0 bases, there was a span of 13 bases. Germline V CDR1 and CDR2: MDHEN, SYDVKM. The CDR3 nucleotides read TGTGCCAGCCGGAGCGGGGGGCTGAACACTGAAGCTTTCTTT. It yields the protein CASRSGGLNTEAFF.

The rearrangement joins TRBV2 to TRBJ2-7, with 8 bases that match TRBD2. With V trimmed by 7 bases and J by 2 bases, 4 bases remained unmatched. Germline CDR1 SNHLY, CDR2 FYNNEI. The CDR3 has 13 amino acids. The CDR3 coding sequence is TGTGCCAGCAACAGCGGGGGCCCCTACGAGCAGTACTTC. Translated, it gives CASNSGGPYEQYF.

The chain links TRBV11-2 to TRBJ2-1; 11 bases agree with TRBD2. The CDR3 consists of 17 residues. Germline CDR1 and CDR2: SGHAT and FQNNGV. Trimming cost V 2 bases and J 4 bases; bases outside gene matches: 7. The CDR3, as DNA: TGTGCCAGCAGCTTAAGGGTTAGCGGGGGGGGATACAATGAGCAGTTCTTC. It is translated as CASSLRVSGGGYNEQFF.

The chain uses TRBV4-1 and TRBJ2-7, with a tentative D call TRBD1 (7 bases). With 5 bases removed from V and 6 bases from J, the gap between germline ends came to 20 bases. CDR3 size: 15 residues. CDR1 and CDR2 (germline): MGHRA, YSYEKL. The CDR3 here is CASSARDREVREQYF. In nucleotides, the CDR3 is TGCGCCAGCAGCGCACGTGACAGGGAGGTCCGCGAGCAGTACTTC.

The CDR3 bases are TGCGCCAGCAGTGAGGGAGCGGGGGTGGTCTACGAGCAGTACTTC. Translation: CASSEGAGVVYEQYF. This chain links TRBV10-2 with TRBJ2-7, with 8 bases lining up with TRBD2. The length of the CDR3 is 15 residues. The junction had 6 bases not matched to a gene; V was cut back by 2 bases and J by 3 bases. In germline, CDR1 is WSHSY, CDR2 SAAADI.

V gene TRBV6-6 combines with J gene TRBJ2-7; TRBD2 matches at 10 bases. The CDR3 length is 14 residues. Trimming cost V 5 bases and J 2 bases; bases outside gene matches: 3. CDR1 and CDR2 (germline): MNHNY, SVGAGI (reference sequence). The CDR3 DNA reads TGTGCCAGCAGTCCTAGCGGGGGAACCTACGAGCAGTACTTC. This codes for CASSPSGGTYEQYF.

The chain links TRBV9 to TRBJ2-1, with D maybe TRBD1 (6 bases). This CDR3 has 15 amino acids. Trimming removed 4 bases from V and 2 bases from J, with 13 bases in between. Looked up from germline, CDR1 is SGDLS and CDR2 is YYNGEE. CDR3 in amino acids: CASSRTTGPYNEQFF. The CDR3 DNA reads TGTGCCAGCAGCCGCACAACAGGGCCCTACAATGAGCAGTTCTTC.

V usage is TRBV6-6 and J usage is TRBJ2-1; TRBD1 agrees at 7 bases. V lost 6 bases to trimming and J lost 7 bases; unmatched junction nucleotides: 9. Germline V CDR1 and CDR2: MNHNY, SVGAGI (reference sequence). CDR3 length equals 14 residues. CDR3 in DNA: TGTGCCAGCAGGTCCGACAGGGTTGGAAATGAGCAGTTCTTC. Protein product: CASRSDRVGNEQFF.

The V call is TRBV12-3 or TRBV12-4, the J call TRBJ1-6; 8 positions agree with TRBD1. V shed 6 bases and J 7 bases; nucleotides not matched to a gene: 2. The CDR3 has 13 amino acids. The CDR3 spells CASSRGRNSPLHF. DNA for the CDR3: TGTGCCAGCAGCAGGGGGCGGAATTCACCCCTCCACTTT.

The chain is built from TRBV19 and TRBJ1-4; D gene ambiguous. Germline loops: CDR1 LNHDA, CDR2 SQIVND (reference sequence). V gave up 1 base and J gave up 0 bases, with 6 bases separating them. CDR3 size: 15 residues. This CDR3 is CASSIGAATNEKLFF. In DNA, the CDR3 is TGTGCCAGTAGTATAGGGGCAGCAACTAATGAAAAACTGTTTTTT.

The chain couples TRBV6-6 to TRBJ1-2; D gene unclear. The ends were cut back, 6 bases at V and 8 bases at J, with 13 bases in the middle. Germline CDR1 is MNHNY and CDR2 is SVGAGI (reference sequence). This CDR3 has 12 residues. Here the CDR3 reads CASSPAGWGYTF. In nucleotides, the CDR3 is TGTGCCAGCAGCCCCGCGGGTTGGGGCTACACCTTC.

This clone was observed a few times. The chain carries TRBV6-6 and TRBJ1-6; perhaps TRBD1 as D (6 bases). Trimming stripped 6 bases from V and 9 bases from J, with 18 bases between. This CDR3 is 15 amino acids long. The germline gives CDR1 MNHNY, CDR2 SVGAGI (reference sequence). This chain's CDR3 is CASRTTGGLSSPLHF. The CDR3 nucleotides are TGTGCCAGCAGAACCACGGGGGGCTTAAGTTCACCCCTCCACTTT.